This T cell receptor (beta chain) was captured in a study of cytomegalovirus exposure and HLA in healthy donors. Across the study: In a previous analysis, 120 million or so unique TCR beta sequences were found from 150 million to 200 million T cells. General study points: In a later analysis, TCR beta V- and J-gene trimming was associated with a missense DCLRE1C variant. Likely technical artifact: a cluster of highly shared sequence variants.

The CDR3 has 16 amino acids. Germline CDR1 SGHDT, CDR2 YYEEEE. The V end lost 4 bases, the J end lost 5 bases, and 21 bases lay between the germline ends. The PCR was carried out with 60 Vbeta primers and 13 Jbeta primers. Original processing methods: Unique TCR beta chains totaled 65 million to 95 million in a later count, with roughly 11 million of them shared. Sequencing used immunoSEQ multiplex PCR; TCRdb keeps in-frame clones, though not all of them. D and trimming come from the DNA, and the V and J calls and clone size come from that table. The data hold about 160,000 clones, with around 80% observed a single time. Points on this clone: The antigen is not known.

Input material: PBMCs. The rearrangement uses TRBV5-6 and TRBJ1-1, with D perhaps matching TRBD1 (5 bases). This TCR was recovered from a male donor in good health and CMV-seropositive. CDR3 sequence reads: CASSRNLDPGVTEAFF. Written as DNA, the CDR3 is TGTGCCAGCAGCCGAAACTTAGACCCGGGGGTAACTGAAGCTTTCTTT.